The 28 T cell receptor beta chains listed next were all sequenced from one sample in a study of sequential checkpoint blockade in melanoma. Sample treatment: randomized to nivolumab then ipilimumab (arm A) or the reverse (arm B). Sequenced by immunoSEQ multiplex PCR; TCRdb stores in-frame clones only, minus some. The sample holds around 19,000 clones, less than 30% seen once. The sequencing used tumor tissue (inferred from file names), collected from a patient given nivolumab and ipilimumab in sequence. The source of these receptors is a human donor with melanoma.

The rearrangement uses TRBV11-3 and TRBJ2-7; the D gene is possibly TRBD2 (6 bases). This CDR3 spans 15 amino acids. The germline V gene has CDR1 SGHNT and CDR2 YENEEA. V was trimmed by 3 bases and J by 1 base, leaving 13 bases between them. The CDR3 sequence: CASSLAGRRSYEQYF. DNA for the CDR3: TGTGCCAGCAGCTTGGCGGGACGGAGATCCTACGAGCAGTACTTC.

CDR3 DNA: TGCGCCAGCAGCATCGACAGGCCGAACACTGAAGCTTTCTTT. Translation gives CASSIDRPNTEAFF. The chain is built from TRBV5-1 and TRBJ1-1; D is possibly TRBD1 (6 bases). Trimming took 4 bases from V and 1 from J, leaving 11 bases between them. The CDR3 is made up of 14 amino acids. The germline V gene has CDR1 SGHRS and CDR2 YFSETQ.

This clone has more than one count but fewer than ten. This CDR3 reads CASSGLAGVNEQFF. CDR3 in DNA: TGTGCCAGCAGCGGATTAGCGGGAGTCAATGAGCAGTTCTTC. V and J are TRBV9 and TRBJ2-1; 9 bases are shared with TRBD2. Germline V gene lookup returns CDR1 SGDLS and CDR2 YYNGEE. The CDR3 has 14 amino acids. Germline trimming cut 3 bases from V and 6 bases from J; bases unmatched to any gene: 4.

V and J are TRBV9 and TRBJ2-1; 9 bases agree with TRBD2. Germline V gives CDR1 SGDLS, CDR2 YYNGEE. The V gene end was trimmed by 2 bases and the J gene end by 5 bases; junction bases not matched to a gene: 5. The CDR3 loop spans 15 amino acids. Written as DNA, the CDR3 is TGTGCCAGCAGCGTTAGCCTAGCGGGGAACAATGAGCAGTTCTTC. Translated: CASSVSLAGNNEQFF.

V usage is TRBV29-1 and J usage is TRBJ2-2, with TRBD1 as a possible D gene (5 bases). V lost 7 bases to trimming and J lost 5 bases, with 14 bases between them. Germline CDR1 SQVTM, CDR2 ANQGSEA. CDR3 size: 13 residues. The CDR3 region is CSAGNQGTGELFF. Here the CDR3 DNA reads TGCAGCGCCGGAAACCAGGGTACCGGGGAGCTGTTTTTT.

Worth noting for this clone: A junction end diverges from the germline sequence, so it may reflect a read error. The J gene is TRBJ2-3, the V gene TRBV6-8, with D tentatively TRBD2 (5 bases). The CDR3 extends over 13 amino acids. From germline, CDR1 is MNHGY and CDR2 SAAAGT. CDR3 amino acids: CAISREQADTQYF. Written as DNA, the CDR3 is TGTGCCATCAGTAGGGAGCAGGCAGATACGCAGTATTTT.

The chain has TRBV5-1 and TRBJ1-1; D is possibly TRBD1 (5 bases). There are 17 residues in the CDR3. The V gene's germline CDR1 is SGHRS and CDR2 YFSETQ. Trimming took off 0 bases at V and 0 bases at J, with 15 bases between the two ends. The CDR3 reads CASSLVVRQSMNTEAFF. DNA of the CDR3: TGCGCCAGCAGCTTGGTGGTTCGACAGAGTATGAACACTGAAGCTTTCTTT.

This clone has a handful of counts. The chain combines TRBV23-1 with TRBJ2-3; perhaps TRBD1 as D (5 bases). TRBV23-1 is sorted into the ORF group, with uncertain function. V lost 6 bases, J lost 6 bases, and 13 bases lay in between. The CDR3 spans 13 residues. CDR3 amino acids: CASSLLGADTQYF. The CDR3 nucleotides are TGCGCCAGCAGCCTCCTTGGGGCGGATACGCAGTATTTT.

This chain's CDR3 is CASSLGTTNEKLFF. CDR3 sequence (DNA): TGCGCCAGCAGCTTGGGGACAACTAATGAAAAACTGTTTTTT. The chain uses TRBV5-1 and TRBJ1-4; D is undetermined. The CDR3 contains 14 residues. CDR1 and CDR2 from the germline V gene are SGHRS and YFSETQ. V lost 0 bases to trimming and J lost 0 bases, with 3 bases between them.

The genes are TRBV29-1 and TRBJ2-1; D is perhaps TRBD1 or TRBD2 (5 bases each). This CDR3 is 14 amino acids long. The germline CDR1 and CDR2 sequences are SQVTM and ANQGSEA. V dropped 1 base and J dropped 0 bases, with 7 bases sitting between them. CDR3 amino acids: CSVEAGLSYNEQFF. CDR3 DNA sequence: TGCAGCGTTGAAGCGGGGCTCTCCTACAATGAGCAGTTCTTC.

The chain recombines TRBV19 with TRBJ1-2, with a possible D match to TRBD1 (6 bases). Trimming pared 9 bases from V and 8 bases from J, leaving 19 bases between. Per the germline V gene, CDR1 is LNHDA and CDR2 is SQIVND (reference sequence). CDR3 size: 13 residues. The CDR3 loop reads CASGGAGQRGYTF. CDR3 sequence (DNA): TGTGCCAGCGGGGGGGCAGGGCAAAGGGGCTACACCTTC.

The chain combines TRBV19 with TRBJ2-3; 8 bases fit TRBD2. Germline-derived CDR1 and CDR2 are LNHDA and SQIVND (reference sequence). CDR3 length: 14 residues. V was pared by 3 bases and J by 3 bases, with 2 bases of the junction left unmatched. Written as DNA, the CDR3 is TGTGCCAGTAGTATTATAGCGGGGACAGATACGCAGTATTTT. The encoded protein is CASSIIAGTDTQYF.

This clone was recorded a few times. The chain combines TRBV28 with TRBJ1-1; no clear D. The CDR3 runs to 16 residues. Trimming cost V 5 bases and J 0 bases, with 16 bases left between them. The germline CDR1 and CDR2 sequences are MDHEN and SYDVKM. CDR3 sequence: CASSPARGGMNTEAFF. CDR3 in DNA: TGTGCCAGCAGTCCAGCCCGGGGAGGTATGAACACTGAAGCTTTCTTT. Supplemented by reference TRBV28 and TRBJ1-1, the full variable domain reads DVKVTQSSRYLVKRTGEKVFLECVQDMDHENMFWYRQDPGLGLRLIYFSYDVKMKEKGDIPEGYSVSREKKERFSLILESASTNQTSMYLCASSPARGGMNTEAFFGQGTRLTVV.

This clone has only one observation. V usage is TRBV5-1 and J usage is TRBJ1-1, with a weak D call TRBD1 (5 bases). This CDR3 spans 14 amino acids. V lost 4 bases to trimming and J lost 0 bases, with 10 bases between them. Germline CDR1 SGHRS, CDR2 YFSETQ. For the CDR3, the DNA is TGCGCCAGCAGCGCCAGGGAAGTGAACACTGAAGCTTTCTTT. It codes for CASSAREVNTEAFF.

The V call is TRBV4-1, the J call TRBJ2-7; the D gene is possibly TRBD2 (5 bases). The germline V and J ends were trimmed by 0 bases and 0 bases, with 12 bases remaining between them. The CDR3 extends over 16 amino acids. CDR1 MGHRA and CDR2 YSYEKL come from the germline V gene. This CDR3 is CASSQDYPGSSYEQYF. The CDR3 coding sequence is TGCGCCAGCAGCCAAGATTACCCGGGGAGCTCCTACGAGCAGTACTTC.

The genes are TRBV6-8 and TRBJ2-2; 12 bases agree with TRBD2. The CDR3 loop spans 18 amino acids. Looked up from germline, CDR1 is MNHGY and CDR2 is SAAAGT. Trimming took 6 bases from V and 2 from J; bases not matched to a gene: 10. The CDR3 sequence: CASRRLAGVPLNTGELFF. CDR3 DNA sequence: TGTGCCAGCAGAAGACTAGCGGGGGTACCCCTCAACACCGGGGAGCTGTTTTTT.

The V call is TRBV4-1, the J call TRBJ2-7; tentative D call: TRBD1 (5 bases). With 0 bases removed from V and 9 bases from J, the gap between germline ends came to 12 bases. Germline V lookup: CDR1 MGHRA, CDR2 YSYEKL. The CDR3 consists of 13 residues. The CDR3 DNA reads as TGCGCCAGCAGCCAAGATAGGGGTAGGTGGCAGTACTTC. It yields the protein CASSQDRGRWQYF.

This clone has just a few counts. The chain employs TRBV6-8 and TRBJ1-1; no reliable D call. CDR3 size: 13 residues. V lost 5 bases to trimming and J lost 0 bases, with 7 bases between them. Per germline, CDR1 MNHGY and CDR2 SAAAGT. CDR3 sequence reads: CASSHPMNTEAFF. DNA for the CDR3: TGTGCCAGCAGTCACCCCATGAACACTGAAGCTTTCTTT.

This chain joins TRBV19 and TRBJ2-2, with D perhaps given as TRBD1 or TRBD2 (5 bases each). Germline V gene lookup returns CDR1 LNHDA and CDR2 SQIVND (reference sequence). The CDR3 totals 15 residues. V lost 6 bases to trimming and J lost 1 base, with 12 bases between them. The CDR3 is CASRRGSLNTGELFF. In nucleotides, the CDR3 is TGTGCCAGTAGGAGGGGCTCCCTGAACACCGGGGAGCTGTTTTTT.

This clone came up a few times. This chain uses TRBV6-8 with TRBJ2-2; 12 bases line up with TRBD2. CDR3 size: 19 residues. The J segment lost 0 bases and the V segment lost 2 bases, leaving 7 bases of the junction unmatched. CDR1 is MNHGY, CDR2 SAAAGT, per germline. CDR3 sequence (DNA): TGTGCCAGCAGTTACACCATCACTAGCGGGGGGACGAACACCGGGGAGCTGTTTTTT. The encoded protein is CASSYTITSGGTNTGELFF.

This clone was recorded at least ten times. This rearrangement joins TRBV11-3 to TRBJ1-1, with D unresolved. This CDR3 contains 15 residues. CDR1 is SGHNT, CDR2 YENEEA, per germline. Trimming stripped 0 bases from V and 5 bases from J, with 13 bases between. The CDR3 DNA is TGTGCCAGCAGCTTAGATTGGGCGAGGGAGACTGAAGCTTTCTTT. It codes for CASSLDWARETEAFF.

This clone is termed medium-sized (0.01 to 0.1%). CDR3: CASSLRDGDTGELFF. Written as DNA, the CDR3 is TGTGCCAGCAGTCTCAGGGACGGCGACACCGGGGAGCTGTTTTTT. The chain links TRBV9 to TRBJ2-2, with D possibly called TRBD1 or TRBD2 (5 bases each). V dropped 5 bases and J dropped 3 bases, with 14 bases sitting between them. The CDR3 covers 15 residues. CDR1 is SGDLS, CDR2 YYNGEE, per germline.

This clone was detected only a few times. V usage is TRBV18 and J usage is TRBJ2-3; D remains ambiguous. The germline gives CDR1 KGHSH, CDR2 LQKENI. Trimming removed 3 bases at V and 2 bases at J, with 9 bases between. The CDR3 length is 14 residues. In DNA, the CDR3 is TGTGCCAGCTCACCTCCAACCTACACAGATACGCAGTATTTT. Amino acids: CASSPPTYTDTQYF. The variable domain in full, completed from reference TRBV18 and TRBJ2-3, reads NAGVMQNPRHLVRRRGQEARLRCSPMKGHSHVYWYRQLPEEGLKFMVYLQKENIIDESGMPKERFSAEFPKEGPSILRIQQVVRGDSAAYFCASSPPTYTDTQYFGPGTRLTVL.

This chain joins TRBV11-3 and TRBJ2-1, with 11 bases identical to TRBD2. V gave up 5 bases and J gave up 9 bases; unmatched junction bases: 18. Germline V gives CDR1 SGHNT, CDR2 YENEEA. The CDR3 runs to 18 residues. The CDR3 reads CASSPYSTSGSILVEQFF. CDR3 bases: TGTGCCAGCAGCCCCTACTCTACTAGCGGGAGCATTTTAGTTGAGCAGTTCTTC.

This clone was seen at least ten times. V is TRBV9 and J is TRBJ2-3; 7 bases are shared with TRBD1. Germline V gene sequence: CDR1 SGDLS, CDR2 YYNGEE. The junction had 13 bases not matched to a gene; V was cut back by 3 bases and J by 6 bases. CDR3 length equals 16 residues. CDR3 coding DNA: TGTGCCAGCAGCGGGAGACAGGGACGTATACGGGATACGCAGTATTTT. Translated: CASSGRQGRIRDTQYF.

This clone was seen only a few times. The chain uses TRBV19 and TRBJ1-5; tentatively, D is TRBD1 (5 bases). The CDR3 spans 16 residues. Germline assignment: CDR1 LNHDA and CDR2 SQIVND (reference sequence). V lost 7 bases, J lost 2 bases, and 18 bases lay in between. CDR3 in amino acids: CASTTYSRGGNQPQHF. Here the CDR3 DNA reads TGTGCCAGTACCACCTACTCACGGGGCGGCAATCAGCCCCAGCATTTT.

This clone came up a few times. The chain links TRBV6-8 to TRBJ2-6; no definite D call. Trimming took off 7 bases at V and 1 base at J, with 5 bases between the two ends. Germline values: CDR1 MNHGY, CDR2 SAAAGT. The CDR3 loop spans 13 amino acids. The CDR3 loop reads CASMPSGANVLTF. CDR3 DNA sequence: TGTGCCAGCATGCCATCTGGGGCCAACGTCCTGACTTTC.

The J gene is TRBJ1-1, the V gene TRBV11-3; 8 bases match TRBD1. The germline V gene encodes CDR1 SGHNT and CDR2 YENEEA. The CDR3 extends over 14 amino acids. Losses at the gene ends were 3 bases for V and 0 bases for J; bases not matched to a gene: 0. The CDR3 bases are TGTGCCAGCAGCTTGGACAGGGTGAACACTGAAGCTTTCTTT. This gives the protein CASSLDRVNTEAFF.